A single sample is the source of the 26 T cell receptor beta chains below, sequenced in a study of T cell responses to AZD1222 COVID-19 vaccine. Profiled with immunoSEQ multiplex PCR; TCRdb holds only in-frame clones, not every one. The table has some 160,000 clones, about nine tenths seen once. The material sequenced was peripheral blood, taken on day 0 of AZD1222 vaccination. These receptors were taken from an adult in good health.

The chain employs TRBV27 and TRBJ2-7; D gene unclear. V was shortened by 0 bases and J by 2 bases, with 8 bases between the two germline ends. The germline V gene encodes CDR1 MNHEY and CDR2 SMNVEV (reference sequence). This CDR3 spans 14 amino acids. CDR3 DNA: TGTGCCAGCAGTTTATCGGGCAGAGCCTACGAGCAGTACTTC. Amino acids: CASSLSGRAYEQYF.

The CDR3 loop reads CASSTTVYNEQFF. The CDR3, as DNA: TGTGCCAGTAGTACGACAGTCTACAATGAGCAGTTCTTC. V gene TRBV19 combines with J gene TRBJ2-1; TRBD1 is a possible D gene (5 bases). The CDR3 is 13 residues long. V was trimmed by 4 bases and J by 3 bases, leaving 7 bases between them. Germline CDR1 is LNHDA and CDR2 is SQIVND (reference sequence).

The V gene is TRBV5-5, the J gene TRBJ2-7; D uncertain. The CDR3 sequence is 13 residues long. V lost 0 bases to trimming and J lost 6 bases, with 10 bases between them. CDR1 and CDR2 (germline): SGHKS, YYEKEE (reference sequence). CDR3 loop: CASSLGGIGEQYF. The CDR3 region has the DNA TGTGCCAGCAGCTTGGGGGGAATTGGCGAGCAGTACTTC.

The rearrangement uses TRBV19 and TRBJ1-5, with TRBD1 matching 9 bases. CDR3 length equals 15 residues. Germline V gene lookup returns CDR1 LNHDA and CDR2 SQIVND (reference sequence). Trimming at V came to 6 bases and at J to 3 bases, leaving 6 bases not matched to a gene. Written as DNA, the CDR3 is TGTGCCAGTAGCACTAGGGACAGGGTCAATCAGCCCCAGCATTTT. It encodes CASSTRDRVNQPQHF.

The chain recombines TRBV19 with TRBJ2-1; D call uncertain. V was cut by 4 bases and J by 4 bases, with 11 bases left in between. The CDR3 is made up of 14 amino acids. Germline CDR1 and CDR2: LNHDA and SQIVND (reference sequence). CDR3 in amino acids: CASSTRQAYNEQFF. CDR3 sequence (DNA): TGTGCCAGTAGTACCCGACAAGCGTACAATGAGCAGTTCTTC.

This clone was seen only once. CDR3: CASSLLFGGQSLPLHF. CDR3 nucleotide sequence: TGTGCCAGCAGTTTATTATTCGGAGGACAGTCCCTACCCCTCCACTTT. The J gene is TRBJ1-6, the V gene TRBV27, with D perhaps matching TRBD1 (6 bases). CDR1 and CDR2 (germline): MNHEY, SMNVEV (reference sequence). V lost 1 base and J 12 bases, leaving 19 bases between the germline ends. This CDR3 comprises 16 residues.

The CDR3 sequence is CSVSGATNEKLFF. In DNA, the CDR3 is TGCAGCGTTTCAGGTGCAACTAATGAAAAACTGTTTTTT. The J gene is TRBJ1-4, the V gene TRBV29-1, with D unclear. The CDR3 length is 13 residues. Germline V gene data show CDR1 as SQVTM and CDR2 as ANQGSEA. Trimming removed 5 bases at V and 0 bases at J, with 7 bases between. Combining the CDR3 with reference TRBV29-1 and TRBJ1-4 gives the whole variable domain SAVISQKPSRDICQRGTSLTIQCQVDSQVTMMFWYRQQPGQSLTLIATANQGSEATYESGFVIDKFPISRPNLTFSTLTVSNMSPEDSSIYLCSVSGATNEKLFFGSGTQLSVL.

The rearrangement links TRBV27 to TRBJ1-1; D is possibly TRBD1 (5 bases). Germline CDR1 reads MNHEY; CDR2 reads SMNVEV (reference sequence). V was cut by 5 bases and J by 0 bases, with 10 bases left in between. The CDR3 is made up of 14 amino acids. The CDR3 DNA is TGTGCCAGCAGTACAGGACGGATGAACACTGAAGCTTTCTTT. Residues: CASSTGRMNTEAFF.

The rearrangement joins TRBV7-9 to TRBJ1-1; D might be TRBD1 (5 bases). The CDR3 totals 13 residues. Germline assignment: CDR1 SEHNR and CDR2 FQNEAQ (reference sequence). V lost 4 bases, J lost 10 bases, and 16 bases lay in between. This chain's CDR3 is CASSSGTLQRAFF. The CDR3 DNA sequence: TGTGCCAGCAGCTCCGGGACCCTTCAACGAGCTTTCTTT.

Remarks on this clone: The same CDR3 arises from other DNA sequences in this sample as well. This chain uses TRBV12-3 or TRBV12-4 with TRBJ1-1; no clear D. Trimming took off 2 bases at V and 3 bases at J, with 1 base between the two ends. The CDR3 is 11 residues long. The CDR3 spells CASSLHTEAFF. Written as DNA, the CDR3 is TGTGCCAGCAGTTTACACACTGAAGCTTTCTTT.

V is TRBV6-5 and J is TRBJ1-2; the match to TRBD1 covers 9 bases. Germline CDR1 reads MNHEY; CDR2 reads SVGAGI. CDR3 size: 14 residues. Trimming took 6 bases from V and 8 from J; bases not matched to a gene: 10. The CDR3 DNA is TGTGCCAGCAGAAATCCGGGACAGGGAACGGGCTACACCTTC. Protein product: CASRNPGQGTGYTF.

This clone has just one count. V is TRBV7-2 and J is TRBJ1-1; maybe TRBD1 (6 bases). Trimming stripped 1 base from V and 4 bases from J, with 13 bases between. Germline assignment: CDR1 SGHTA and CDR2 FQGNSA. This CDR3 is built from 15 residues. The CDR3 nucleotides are TGTGCCAGCAGCTTAGAGGCAAGGGGGGGCACTGAAGCTTTCTTT. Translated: CASSLEARGGTEAFF.

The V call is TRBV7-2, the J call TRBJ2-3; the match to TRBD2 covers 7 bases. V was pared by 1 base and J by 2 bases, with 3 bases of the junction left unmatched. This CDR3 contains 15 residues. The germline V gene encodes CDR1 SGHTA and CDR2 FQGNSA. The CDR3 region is CASSLEAGLTDTQYF. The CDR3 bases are TGTGCCAGCAGCTTAGAAGCGGGGCTCACAGATACGCAGTATTTT.

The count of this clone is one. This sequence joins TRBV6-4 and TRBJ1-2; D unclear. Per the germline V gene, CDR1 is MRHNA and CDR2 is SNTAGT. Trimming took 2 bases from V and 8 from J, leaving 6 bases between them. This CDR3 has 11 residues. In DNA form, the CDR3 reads TGTGCCAGCAGTGACGGTTTCGGCTACACCTTC. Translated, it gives CASSDGFGYTF.

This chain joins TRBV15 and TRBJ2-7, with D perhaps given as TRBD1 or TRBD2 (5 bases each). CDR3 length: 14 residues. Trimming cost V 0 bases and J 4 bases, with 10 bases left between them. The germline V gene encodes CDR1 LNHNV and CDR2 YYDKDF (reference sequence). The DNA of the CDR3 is TGTGCCACCAGCAGAGAGACGGGGCTGTACGAGCAGTACTTC. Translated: CATSRETGLYEQYF. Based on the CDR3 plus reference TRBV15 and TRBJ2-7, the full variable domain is DAMVIQNPRYQVTQFGKPVTLSCSQTLNHNVMYWYQQKSSQAPKLLFHYYDKDFNNEADTPDNFQSRRPNTSFCFLDIRSPGLGDTAMYLCATSRETGLYEQYFGPGTRLTVT.

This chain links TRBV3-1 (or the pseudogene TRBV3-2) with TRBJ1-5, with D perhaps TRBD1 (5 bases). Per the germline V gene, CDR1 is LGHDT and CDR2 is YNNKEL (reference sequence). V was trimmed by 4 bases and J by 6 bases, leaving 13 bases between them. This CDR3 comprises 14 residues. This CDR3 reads CASSLAGGSQPQHF. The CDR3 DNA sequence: TGTGCCAGCAGCCTGGCCGGGGGGTCTCAGCCCCAGCATTTT.

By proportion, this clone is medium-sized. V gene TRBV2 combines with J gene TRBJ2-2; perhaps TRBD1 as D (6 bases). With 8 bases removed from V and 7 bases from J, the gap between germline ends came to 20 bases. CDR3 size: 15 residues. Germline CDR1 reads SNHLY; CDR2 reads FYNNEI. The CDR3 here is CASSGLQGSNGELFF. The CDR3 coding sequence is TGTGCCAGCTCGGGCCTACAGGGAAGTAACGGGGAGCTGTTTTTT.

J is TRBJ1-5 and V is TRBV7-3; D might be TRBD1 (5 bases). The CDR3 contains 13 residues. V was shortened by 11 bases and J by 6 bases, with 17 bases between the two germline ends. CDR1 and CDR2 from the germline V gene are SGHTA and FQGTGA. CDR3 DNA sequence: TGTGCCGGACGGGTGGTAAGGGGTCAGCCCCAGCATTTT. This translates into CAGRVVRGQPQHF.

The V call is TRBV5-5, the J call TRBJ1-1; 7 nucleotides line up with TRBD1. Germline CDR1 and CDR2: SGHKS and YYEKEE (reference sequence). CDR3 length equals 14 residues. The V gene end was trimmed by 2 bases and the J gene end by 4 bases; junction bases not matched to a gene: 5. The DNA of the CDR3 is TGTGCCAGCAGCTTTGGACAGGTGGGCACTGAAGCTTTCTTT. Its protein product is CASSFGQVGTEAFF.

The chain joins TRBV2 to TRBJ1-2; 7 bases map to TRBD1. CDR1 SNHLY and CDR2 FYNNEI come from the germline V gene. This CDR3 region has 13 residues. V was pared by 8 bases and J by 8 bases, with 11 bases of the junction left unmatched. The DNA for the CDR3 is TGTGCCAGCGTTACAGGGGAGCCCTTGGGCTACACCTTC. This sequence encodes CASVTGEPLGYTF.

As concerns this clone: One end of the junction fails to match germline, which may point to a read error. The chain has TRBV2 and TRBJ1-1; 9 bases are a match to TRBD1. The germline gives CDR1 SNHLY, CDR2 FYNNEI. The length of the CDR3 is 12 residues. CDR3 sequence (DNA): TGTGCCAGCAGGTGGGACAGGGCTGAGGCTTTCTTT. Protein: CASRWDRAEAFF.

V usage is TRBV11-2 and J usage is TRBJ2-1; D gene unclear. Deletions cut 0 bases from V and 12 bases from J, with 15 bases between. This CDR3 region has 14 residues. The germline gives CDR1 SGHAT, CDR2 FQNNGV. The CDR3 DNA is TGTGCCAGCAGCTTAGACCCCTTTCCCCCTGGGCAGTTCTTC. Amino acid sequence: CASSLDPFPPGQFF.

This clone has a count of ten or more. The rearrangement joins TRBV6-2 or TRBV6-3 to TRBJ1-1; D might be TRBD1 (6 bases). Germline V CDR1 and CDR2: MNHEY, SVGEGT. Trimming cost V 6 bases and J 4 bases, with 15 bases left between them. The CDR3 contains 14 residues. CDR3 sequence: CASSLGGRATEAFF. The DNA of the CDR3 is TGTGCCAGCAGCCTAGGGGGGAGGGCCACTGAAGCTTTCTTT.

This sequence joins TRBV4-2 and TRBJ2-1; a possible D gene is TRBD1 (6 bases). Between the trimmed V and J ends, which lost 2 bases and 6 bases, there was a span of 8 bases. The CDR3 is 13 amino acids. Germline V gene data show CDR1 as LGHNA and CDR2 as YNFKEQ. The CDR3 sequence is CASSQYRVNEQFF. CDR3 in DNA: TGTGCCAGCAGCCAATACAGGGTCAATGAGCAGTTCTTC.

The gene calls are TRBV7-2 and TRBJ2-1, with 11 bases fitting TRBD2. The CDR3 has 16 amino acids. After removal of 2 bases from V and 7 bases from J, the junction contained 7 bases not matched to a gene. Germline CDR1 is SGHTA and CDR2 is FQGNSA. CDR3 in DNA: TGTGCCAGCAGCTTACGGGGACTAGCGGCCCGAAATGAGCAGTTCTTC. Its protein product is CASSLRGLAARNEQFF. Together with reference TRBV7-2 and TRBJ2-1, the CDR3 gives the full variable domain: GAGVSQSPSNKVTEKGKDVELRCDPISGHTALYWYRQSLGQGLEFLIYFQGNSAPDKSGLPSDRFSAERTGGSVSTLTIQRTQQEDSAVYLCASSLRGLAARNEQFFGPGTRLTVL.

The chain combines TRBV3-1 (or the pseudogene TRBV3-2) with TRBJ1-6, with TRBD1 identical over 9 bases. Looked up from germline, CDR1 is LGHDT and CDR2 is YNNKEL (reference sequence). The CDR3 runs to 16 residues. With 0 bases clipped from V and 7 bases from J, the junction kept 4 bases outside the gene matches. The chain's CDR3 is CASSQDLGQGNSPLHF. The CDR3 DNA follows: TGTGCCAGCAGCCAAGATCTCGGACAGGGGAATTCACCCCTCCACTTT.